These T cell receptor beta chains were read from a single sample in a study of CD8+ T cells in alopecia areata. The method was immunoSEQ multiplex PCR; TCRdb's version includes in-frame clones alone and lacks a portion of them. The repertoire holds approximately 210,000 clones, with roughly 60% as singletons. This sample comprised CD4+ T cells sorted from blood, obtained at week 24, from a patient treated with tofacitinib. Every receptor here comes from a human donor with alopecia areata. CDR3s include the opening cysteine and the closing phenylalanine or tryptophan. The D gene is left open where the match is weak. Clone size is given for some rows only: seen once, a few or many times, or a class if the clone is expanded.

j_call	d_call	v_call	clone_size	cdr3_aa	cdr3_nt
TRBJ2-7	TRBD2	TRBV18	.	CASSPPAGTKNEQYF	TGTGCCAGCTCACCACCGGCCGGGACTAAGAACGAGCAGTACTTC
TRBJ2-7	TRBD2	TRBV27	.	CASSLLAGGPYEQYF	TGTGCCAGCAGTTTATTGGCGGGGGGGCCCTACGAGCAGTACTTC
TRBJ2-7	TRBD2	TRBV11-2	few	CASSLVTSGVGEQYF	TGTGCCAGCAGCTTAGTGACTAGCGGGGTTGGCGAGCAGTACTTC
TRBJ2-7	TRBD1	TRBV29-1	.	CSVTRDSSPSNEQYF	TGCAGCGTCACACGGGACAGCTCTCCCTCCAACGAGCAGTACTTC
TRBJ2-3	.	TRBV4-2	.	CASSQDLSGGVVDTQYF	TGTGCCAGCAGCCAAGATCTAAGCGGCGGGGTCGTTGATACGCAGTATTTT
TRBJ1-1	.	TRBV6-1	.	CASSFAGTEAFF	TGTGCCAGCAGTTTCGCAGGGACTGAAGCTTTCTTT
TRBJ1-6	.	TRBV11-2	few	CASSLGGRDVSPLHF	TGTGCCAGCAGCTTAGGTGGCAGGGATGTTTCACCCCTCCACTTT
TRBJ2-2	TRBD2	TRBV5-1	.	CASSSGRGGANTGELFF	TGCGCCAGCAGCTCCGGTCGCGGGGGGGCCAACACCGGGGAGCTGTTTTTT
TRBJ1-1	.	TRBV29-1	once	CSVGVPEAFF	TGCAGCGTTGGAGTACCTGAAGCTTTCTTT
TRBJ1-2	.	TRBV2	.	CASGGRELGYGYTF	TGTGCCAGCGGTGGAAGAGAGCTAGGATATGGCTACACCTTC
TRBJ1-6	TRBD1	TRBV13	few	CASSLYRRTGASSYNSPLHF	TGTGCCAGCAGCTTATACCGGCGGACAGGGGCGAGCTCCTATAATTCACCCCTCCACTTT
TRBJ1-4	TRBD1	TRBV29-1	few	CSVYRQGSEKLFF	TGCAGCGTTTACAGACAGGGAAGTGAAAAACTGTTTTTT
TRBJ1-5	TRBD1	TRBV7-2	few	CASSYRDSPDQPQHF	TGTGCCAGCAGCTACCGGGACAGCCCAGATCAGCCCCAGCATTTT
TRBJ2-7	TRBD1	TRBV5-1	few	CASSLGTGGSSEQYF	TGCGCCAGCAGCTTGGGTACAGGGGGATCGAGCGAGCAGTACTTC
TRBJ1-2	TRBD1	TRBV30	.	CAWTTPGQGPRVRGYTF	TGTGCCTGGACGACTCCGGGACAGGGGCCCCGGGTGCGCGGCTACACCTTC
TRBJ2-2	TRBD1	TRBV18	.	CASHGQGLTGELFF	TGTGCCAGCCACGGACAGGGTCTCACCGGGGAGCTGTTTTTT
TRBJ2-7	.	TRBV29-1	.	CSVGGPGTNYEQYF	TGCAGCGTTGGGGGGCCCGGAACCAATTACGAGCAGTACTTC
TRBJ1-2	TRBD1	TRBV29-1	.	CSVGGQGNNYGYTF	TGCAGCGTTGGGGGACAGGGGAATAACTATGGCTACACCTTC
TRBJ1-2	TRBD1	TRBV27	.	CASSSADRAGYTF	TGTGCCAGCAGTTCGGCCGACAGGGCTGGCTACACCTTC
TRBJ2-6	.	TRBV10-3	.	CAIGVSGANVLTF	TGTGCCATCGGGGTATCTGGGGCCAACGTCCTGACTTTC
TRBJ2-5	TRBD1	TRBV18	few	CASSPGQGETQYF	TGTGCCAGCTCACCGGGACAGGGGGAGACCCAGTACTTC
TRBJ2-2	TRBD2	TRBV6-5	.	CASNQAGERTGELFF	TGTGCCAGCAACCAAGCGGGGGAACGCACCGGGGAGCTGTTTTTT
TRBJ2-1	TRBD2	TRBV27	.	CASSLSTGLAGAYNEQFF	TGTGCCAGCAGTTTATCGACGGGTCTAGCGGGGGCGTACAATGAGCAGTTCTTC
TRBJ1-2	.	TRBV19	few	CASKGGLYGYTF	TGTGCCAGTAAAGGAGGACTCTATGGCTACACCTTC
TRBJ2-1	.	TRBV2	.	CASRMIANEQFF	TGTGCCAGCAGAATGATAGCCAATGAGCAGTTCTTC
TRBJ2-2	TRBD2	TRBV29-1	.	CSVRTSGAVGELFF	TGCAGCGTACGGACTAGCGGGGCGGTCGGGGAGCTGTTTTTT
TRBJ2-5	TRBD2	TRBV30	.	CAWTSGAETQYF	TGTGCCTGGACTAGCGGGGCCGAGACCCAGTACTTC
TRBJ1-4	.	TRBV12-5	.	CASGYSTPAYEKLFF	TGTGCTAGTGGTTACTCGACCCCGGCCTATGAAAAACTGTTTTTT
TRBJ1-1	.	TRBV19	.	CASSIVFQGFTEAFF	TGTGCCAGTAGTATAGTCTTCCAGGGGTTCACTGAAGCTTTCTTT
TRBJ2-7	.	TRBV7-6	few	CASSLVVGQEQYF	TGTGCCAGCAGCTTAGTTGTCGGACAAGAGCAGTACTTC
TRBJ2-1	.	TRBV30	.	CAWSVIGVTLWGNEQFF	TGTGCCTGGAGTGTAATCGGGGTAACTCTCTGGGGTAATGAGCAGTTCTTC
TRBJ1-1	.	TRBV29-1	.	CSSNPGFGTEAFF	TGCAGCTCAAACCCAGGGTTTGGGACTGAAGCTTTCTTT
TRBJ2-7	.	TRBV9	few	CASSKDKKDYEQYF	TGTGCCAGCAGCAAGGACAAAAAGGACTACGAGCAGTACTTC
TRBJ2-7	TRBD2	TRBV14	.	CASSHRLAGAIMAYEQYF	TGTGCCAGCAGCCACCGACTAGCGGGGGCCATCATGGCCTACGAGCAGTACTTC
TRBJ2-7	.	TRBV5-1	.	CASSSLDSIYEQYF	TGCGCCAGCAGCTCCCTTGACTCGATCTACGAGCAGTACTTC
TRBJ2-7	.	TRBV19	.	CASSTSGVSYEQYF	TGTGCCAGTAGTACCAGCGGAGTCTCCTACGAGCAGTACTTC
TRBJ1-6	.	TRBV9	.	CASSVEQGPSPLHF	TGTGCCAGCAGCGTAGAACAGGGCCCCTCACCCCTCCACTTT
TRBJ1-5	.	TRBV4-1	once	CASSNSQVQPQHF	TGCGCCAGCAGTAATTCGCAGGTGCAGCCCCAGCATTTT
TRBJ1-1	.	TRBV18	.	CASSPPNSNTEAFF	TGTGCCAGCTCACCACCGAACTCGAACACTGAAGCTTTCTTT
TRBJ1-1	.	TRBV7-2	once	CASSLGTQIMNTEAFF	TGTGCCAGCAGCTTAGGAACACAAATCATGAACACTGAAGCTTTCTTT
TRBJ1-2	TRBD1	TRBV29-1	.	CSGDRDLLGGYTF	TGCAGCGGGGACAGGGATCTTCTGGGAGGCTACACCTTC
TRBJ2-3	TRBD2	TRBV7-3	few	CASSPGSGGASDTQYF	TGTGCCAGCAGCCCAGGCAGCGGGGGGGCCTCAGATACGCAGTATTTT
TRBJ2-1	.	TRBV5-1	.	CASSLDTGNNEQFF	TGCGCCAGCAGCTTGGACACAGGGAACAATGAGCAGTTCTTC
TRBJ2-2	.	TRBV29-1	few	CSVMEQLRAGELFF	TGCAGCGTAATGGAACAGCTCAGGGCCGGGGAGCTGTTTTTT
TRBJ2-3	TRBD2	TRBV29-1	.	CSSGGFGTDTQYF	TGCAGCAGCGGGGGCTTCGGCACAGATACGCAGTATTTT
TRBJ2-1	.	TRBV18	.	CASSGLGPEEQFF	TGTGCCAGCTCAGGGCTGGGGCCGGAGGAGCAGTTCTTC
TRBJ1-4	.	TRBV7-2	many	CASSLTSGGTNEKLFF	TGTGCCAGCAGCTTAACCTCTGGCGGGACTAATGAAAAACTGTTTTTT
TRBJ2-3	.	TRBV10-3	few	CAISGATSTDTQYF	TGTGCCATCAGTGGGGCAACAAGCACAGATACGCAGTATTTT
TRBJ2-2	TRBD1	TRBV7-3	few	CASSPTGDGTGELFF	TGTGCCAGCAGCCCGACAGGGGATGGCACCGGGGAGCTGTTTTTT
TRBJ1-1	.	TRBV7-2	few	CASSLVGGNTEAFF	TGTGCCAGCAGCTTAGTAGGGGGTAACACTGAAGCTTTCTTT
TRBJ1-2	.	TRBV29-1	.	CSVEGGYSGDWDYGYTF	TGCAGCGTTGAAGGAGGCTATTCGGGCGATTGGGACTATGGCTACACCTTC
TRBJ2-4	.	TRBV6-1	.	CASADGGSYIQYF	TGTGCCAGCGCAGATGGGGGGTCATACATTCAGTACTTC
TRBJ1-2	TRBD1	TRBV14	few	CASSQEGGNGYTF	TGTGCCAGCAGCCAAGAAGGGGGCAATGGCTACACCTTC
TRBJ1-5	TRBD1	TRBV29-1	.	CSARTGDGQPQHF	TGCAGCGCCCGGACAGGGGACGGACAGCCCCAGCATTTT
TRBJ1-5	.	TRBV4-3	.	CASSQDVGQPQHF	TGCGCCAGCAGCCAAGATGTGGGGCAGCCCCAGCATTTT